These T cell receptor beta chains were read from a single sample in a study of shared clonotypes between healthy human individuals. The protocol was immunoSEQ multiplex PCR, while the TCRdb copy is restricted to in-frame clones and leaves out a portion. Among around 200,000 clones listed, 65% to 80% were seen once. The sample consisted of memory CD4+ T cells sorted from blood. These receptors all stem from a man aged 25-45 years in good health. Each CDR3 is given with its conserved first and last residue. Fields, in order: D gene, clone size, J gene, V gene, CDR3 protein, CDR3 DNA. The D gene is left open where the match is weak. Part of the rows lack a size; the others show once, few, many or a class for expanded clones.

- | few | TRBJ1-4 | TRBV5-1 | CASSLENSEKLFF | TGCGCCAGCAGCCTGGAAAACAGTGAAAAACTGTTTTTT
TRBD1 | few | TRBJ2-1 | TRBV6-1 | CASSLQTTGPNEQFF | TGTGCCAGCAGTCTACAGACGACAGGGCCCAATGAGCAGTTCTTC
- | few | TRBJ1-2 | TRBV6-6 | CASSYLTRSYTF | TGTGCCAGCAGTTACTTAACAAGGAGCTACACCTTC
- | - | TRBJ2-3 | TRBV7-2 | CASSPERRRYTDTQYF | TGTGCCAGCAGCCCGGAGCGGAGACGATACACAGATACGCAGTATTTT
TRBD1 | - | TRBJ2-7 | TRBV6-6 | CASSRTGSYEQYF | TGTGCCAGCAGTCGGACAGGCTCCTACGAGCAGTACTTC
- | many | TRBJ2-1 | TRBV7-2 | CASSSSREQFF | TGTGCCAGCAGCTCCTCCCGGGAGCAGTTCTTC
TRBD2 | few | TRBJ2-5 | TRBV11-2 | CASRREAGVETQYF | TGTGCCAGCAGACGCGAGGCGGGAGTAGAGACCCAGTACTTC
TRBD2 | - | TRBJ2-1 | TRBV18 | CASSPQGGLAGESYNEQFF | TGTGCCAGCTCGCCTCAGGGGGGACTAGCGGGAGAGTCCTACAATGAGCAGTTCTTC
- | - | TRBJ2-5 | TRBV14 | CASSQGSRRSQETQYF | TGTGCCAGCAGCCAAGGAAGCCGTCGGAGTCAAGAGACCCAGTACTTC
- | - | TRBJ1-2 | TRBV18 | CASSPGYGDGYTF | TGTGCCAGCTCACCAGGATATGGGGATGGCTACACCTTC
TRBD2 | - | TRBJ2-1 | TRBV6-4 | CARGGKEGLAVHNEQFF | TGTGCCAGGGGGGGAAAGGAGGGACTAGCGGTTCACAATGAGCAGTTCTTC
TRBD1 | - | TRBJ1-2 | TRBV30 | CAWSPWTGTGGYTF | TGTGCCTGGAGTCCCTGGACAGGAACGGGTGGCTACACCTTC
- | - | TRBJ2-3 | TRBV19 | CASSMADTQYF | TGTGCCAGTAGTATGGCAGATACGCAGTATTTT
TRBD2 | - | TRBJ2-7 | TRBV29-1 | CSVSSGSSYEQYF | TGCAGCGTCTCTAGCGGCAGCTCCTACGAGCAGTACTTC
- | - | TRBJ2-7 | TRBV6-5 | CASRISSYEQYF | TGTGCCAGCAGAATCTCCAGCTACGAGCAGTACTTC
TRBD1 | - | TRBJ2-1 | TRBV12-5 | CASGSDRGRDEQFF | TGTGCTAGTGGGTCGGACAGGGGGCGGGATGAGCAGTTCTTC
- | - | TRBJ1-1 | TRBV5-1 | CASSLLGNTEAFF | TGCGCCAGCAGCTTGCTGGGGAACACTGAAGCTTTCTTT
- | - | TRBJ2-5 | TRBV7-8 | CASSSTGKQETQYF | TGTGCCAGCAGCTCTACAGGAAAACAAGAGACCCAGTACTTC
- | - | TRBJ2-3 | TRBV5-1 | CASSIGRRGDTQYF | TGCGCCAGCAGCATAGGGAGGAGGGGAGATACGCAGTATTTT
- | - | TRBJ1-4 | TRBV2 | CASSEGGPREGLNEKLFF | TGTGCCAGCAGTGAGGGGGGCCCTCGCGAAGGGCTAAATGAAAAACTGTTTTTT
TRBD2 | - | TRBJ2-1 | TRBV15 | CATSREGSWLAGGNEQFF | TGTGCCACCAGCAGAGAGGGTTCGTGGCTAGCGGGAGGCAATGAGCAGTTCTTC
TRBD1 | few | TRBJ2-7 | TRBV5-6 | CASSLAAGQVNYEQYF | TGTGCCAGCAGCTTGGCCGCGGGACAGGTTAACTACGAGCAGTACTTC
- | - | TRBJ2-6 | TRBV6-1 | CASSSGANVLTF | TGTGCCAGCAGCTCTGGGGCCAACGTCCTGACTTTC
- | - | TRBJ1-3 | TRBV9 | CASRGSGNTIYF | TGTGCCAGCAGAGGCTCTGGAAACACCATATATTTT
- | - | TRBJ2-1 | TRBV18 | CASSPPGGNNEQFF | TGTGCCAGCTCACCACCAGGGGGGAACAATGAGCAGTTCTTC
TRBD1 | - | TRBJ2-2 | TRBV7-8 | CASTSPGGTNTGELFF | TGTGCCAGCACCTCTCCAGGGGGTACGAACACCGGGGAGCTGTTTTTT
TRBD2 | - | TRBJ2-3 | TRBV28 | CASISAGRAADTQYF | TGTGCCAGCATTTCTGCCGGGAGGGCGGCAGATACGCAGTATTTT
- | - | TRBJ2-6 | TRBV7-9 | CASSLDKDVLTF | TGTGCCAGCAGCTTAGATAAAGACGTCCTGACTTTC
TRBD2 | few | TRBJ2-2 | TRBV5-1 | CASSPPREGTTPGELFF | TGCGCCAGCAGCCCCCCCAGGGAGGGAACTACCCCCGGGGAGCTGTTTTTT
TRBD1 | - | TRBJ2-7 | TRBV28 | CASSTPQQGVDTYEQYF | TGTGCCAGCAGCACCCCCCAACAGGGGGTCGACACCTACGAGCAGTACTTC
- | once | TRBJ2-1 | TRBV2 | CASTQTGIYNEQFF | TGTGCCAGCACCCAGACTGGGATCTACAATGAGCAGTTCTTC
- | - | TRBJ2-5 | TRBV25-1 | CASIRVTQYF | TGTGCCAGCATCAGGGTGACCCAGTACTTC
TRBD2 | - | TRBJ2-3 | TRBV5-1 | CASSLPSGSSRDTQYF | TGCGCCAGCAGCTTGCCTAGCGGGAGCTCAAGGGATACGCAGTATTTT
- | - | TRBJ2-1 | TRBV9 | CASSVVGAGYNEQFF | TGTGCCAGCAGCGTAGTAGGGGCCGGCTACAATGAGCAGTTCTTC
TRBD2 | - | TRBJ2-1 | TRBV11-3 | CASSGLLAGGVNEQFF | TGTGCCAGCAGCGGTCTACTAGCGGGAGGGGTCAATGAGCAGTTCTTC
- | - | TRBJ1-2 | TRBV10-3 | CAISAQVYGYTF | TGTGCCATCAGTGCACAGGTCTATGGCTACACCTTC
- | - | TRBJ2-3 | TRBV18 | CASSPPVSDTQYF | TGTGCCAGCTCACCGCCTGTCTCAGATACGCAGTATTTT
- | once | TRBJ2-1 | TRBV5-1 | CASRQRGGWVDDEQFF | TGCGCCAGCAGGCAAAGGGGCGGGTGGGTTGACGATGAGCAGTTCTTC
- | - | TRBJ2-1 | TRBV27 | CASSPGWGVSYNEQFF | TGTGCCAGCAGCCCGGGCTGGGGGGTCTCCTACAATGAGCAGTTCTTC
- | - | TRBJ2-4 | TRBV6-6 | CASSFVRDIQYF | TGTGCCAGCAGTTTCGTTCGCGACATTCAGTACTTC
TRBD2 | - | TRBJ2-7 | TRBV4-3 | CASSQELGGGYYEQYF | TGCGCCAGCAGCCAAGAACTCGGCGGGGGGTACTACGAGCAGTACTTC
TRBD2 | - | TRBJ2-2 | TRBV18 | CASSPPTIGGSFGVRVGELFF | TGTGCCAGCTCACCACCGACGATTGGCGGGAGTTTTGGAGTCCGCGTCGGGGAGCTGTTTTTT
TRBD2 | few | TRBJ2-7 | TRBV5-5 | CASSLSEREARYEQYF | TGTGCCAGCAGCCTAAGTGAGCGGGAAGCACGATACGAGCAGTACTTC
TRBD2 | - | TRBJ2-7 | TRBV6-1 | CASSGGTSGIREQYF | TGTGCCAGCAGTGGGGGGACTAGCGGGATAAGGGAGCAGTACTTC
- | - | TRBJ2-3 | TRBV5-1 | CASSLGLATTDTQYF | TGCGCCAGCAGCTTGGGTCTAGCGACCACAGATACGCAGTATTTT
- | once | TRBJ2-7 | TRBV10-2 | CASIPYIGGYREQYF | TGCGCCAGCATTCCTTACATTGGGGGGTATCGGGAGCAGTACTTC
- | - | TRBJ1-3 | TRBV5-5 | CASSLGPDWRNTIYF | TGTGCCAGCAGTCTCGGCCCAGACTGGAGAAACACCATATATTTT
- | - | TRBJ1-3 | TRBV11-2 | CASSLGAGDTIYF | TGTGCCAGCAGCTTAGGCGCTGGTGACACCATATATTTT
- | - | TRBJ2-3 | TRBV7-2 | CASSSQGYTQYF | TGTGCCAGCAGCTCCCAGGGGTATACGCAGTATTTT
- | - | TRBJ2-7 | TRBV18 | CASSPPSGYEQYF | TGTGCCAGCTCACCACCGTCCGGTTACGAGCAGTACTTC
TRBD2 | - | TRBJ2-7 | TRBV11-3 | CASSWTSGVPYEQYF | TGTGCCAGCAGCTGGACTAGCGGAGTCCCCTACGAGCAGTACTTC
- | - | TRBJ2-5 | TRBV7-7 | CASSPLPGGQETQYF | TGTGCCAGCAGCCCCCTTCCAGGGGGGCAGGAGACCCAGTACTTC
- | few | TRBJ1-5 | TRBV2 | CASSDFGGNQPQHF | TGTGCCAGCAGTGATTTCGGGGGCAATCAGCCCCAGCATTTT
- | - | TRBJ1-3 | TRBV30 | CAGIQGGNTIYF | TGTGCCGGGATCCAGGGGGGAAACACCATATATTTT